This T cell receptor (beta chain) was found in a study of Graves' ophthalmopathy and Graves' hyperthyroidism (dated by TCRdb to 2016 to 2018). Some background on the complete study: Peripheral blood was collected at initial diagnosis, prior to any treatment. Following sample collection, hyperthyroidism patients were given methimazole at a starting dose of 30 mg daily, and ophthalmopathy patients were given high-dose intravenous methylprednisolone. TCR beta repertoire signatures were used to distinguish Graves' ophthalmopathy from Graves' hyperthyroidism and to predict progression to ophthalmopathy. A discovery set of 100 patients (roughly 43 ophthalmopathy, under 65 stable hyperthyroidism) was enrolled to explore V-J signatures distinguishing ophthalmopathy from hyperthyroidism. In five to seven hyperthyroidism patients, the T-cell repertoire of thyroid tissue was compared with the T-cell repertoire of blood. In total, 135 blood samples were TCR-sequenced: roughly 45 ophthalmopathy, under 80 hyperthyroidism and some 17 hyperthyroidism-to-ophthalmopathy patients. An independent validation cohort was composed of roughly 19 hyperthyroidism patients and 17 patients who later progressed from hyperthyroidism to ophthalmopathy. What the authors observed across the whole study: Most expanded thyroid clonotypes with frequency above 0.001 were also detected in blood, suggesting blood repertoires may reflect the thyroid immune response. The 13-signature model separated ophthalmopathy from stable hyperthyroidism with approximately 90% sensitivity and about 84% specificity in cross-validation, and 80%/75% in the test set. No statistical method was used to predetermine the sample size, and group allocation was not hidden from the investigators. In validation, the model predicted ophthalmopathy progression with 70.59% sensitivity and about 77% specificity; about a dozen predicted patients were CT-confirmed with GO in a median of approximately six months.

In the germline V gene, CDR1 corresponds to MNHNS and CDR2 to SASEGT. The CDR3, cysteine through phenylalanine, is 16 amino acids long. Just CDR3 DNA is preserved here, 48 bases in frame from base 1. Trimming takes 6 bases from V and 0 bases from J, and the germline ends sit 14 bases apart. TCR beta CDR3 regions were amplified from RNA transcripts for repertoire sequencing. A first-round RT-PCR used HTBI primers with the Qiagen OneStep RT-PCR kit, followed by a second-round multiplex PCR, size selection and purification. Libraries were sequenced on an Illumina HiSeq2000 using paired-end 100 bp reads. Per the original workflow: SOAPnuke was used to process the reads, removing any read that contained adapters or uncalled bases, had a mean Phred below 15, or lacked an exact match to the constant primer or identifier. COPE v1.2.5 was used to merge high-quality paired reads. Unique nucleotide sequences were defined as clonotypes and aligned to IMGT TRB V, D and J references using MiTCR v1.1. Only V-J combinations with frequency above 0.0001 were analysed, covering 99% to 99.2% of repertoires. A TCR clonal expansion and chaos score per V-J combination was defined as the ratio of F50 clonal expansion to chaos observed in the TCRdist matrix. Welch's t-statistics and random forest were used to reduce the features to about a dozen V-J combinations, which were then used as input to a naive Bayes classifier. The similarity between thyroid and blood repertoires was quantified using the Morisita-Horn index. TCRdb trimmed public reads at Q25 via fastp, called clones via MiXCR and kept in-frame beta chains. Rows with one shared CDR3 protein collapse into an entry with the most common genes and DNA. These V and J calls rely on TCRdb rather than the paper's analysis. The sample yields about 390,000 distinct CDR3 sequences; about 15% were counted once. The top ten clones comprise roughly 2.6% of the sample.

Stable hyperthyroidism was defined as no progression to ophthalmopathy within 18 months of follow-up. Hyperthyroidism patients were newly diagnosed, with disease duration under 2 months, and aged 18 to 65 years. Patients with other autoimmune diseases, uncontrolled infections, pregnancy or lactation were excluded from the study. Diagnosis relied on clinical symptoms, serum thyroxine, TRAb, thyroid ultrasound and orbital computed tomography. Ficoll-Paque density gradient centrifugation was used to isolate PBMCs from about 10 ml of fresh peripheral blood. Total RNA was extracted with Trizol reagent and quality-checked on an Agilent 2100 Bioanalyzer. This clonotype has ten or more counts. Its antigen is still unknown. The input lacks base qualities; no much larger clone sits a single base away.

This clonotype originated in an adult woman with stable Graves' hyperthyroidism. Recombination joined TRBV6-1 with TRBJ2-2; TRBD1 is possibly the D segment (6 matching bases). Sequenced sample: peripheral blood. The CDR3 corresponds to CASRNPGTSNTGELFF. The DNA is as follows: TGTGCCAGCAGAAATCCCGGGACATCGAACACCGGGGAGCTGTTTTTT.